These T cell receptor beta chains were read from a single sample in a study of blood T cell repertoires in COVID-19. Method: immunoSEQ multiplex PCR; TCRdb's copy keeps in-frame clones and lacks some. Among roughly 350,000 clones listed, 87% were seen once. The sequenced sample was peripheral blood. The origin of the receptors is a woman aged 45 to 65 with COVID-19, enrolled during active disease. The CDR3 runs from the conserved cysteine through the conserved F or W. Fields, in order: V gene, clone size, CDR3 length, D gene, J gene, CDR3 protein, CDR3 DNA. D genes are given only for firm matches. The listing skips clone size in some rows; elsewhere it reads once, few, many or a size class.

>TRBV30|NA|15|NA|TRBJ2-3
CAWTPTGGVTDTQYF
TGTGCCTGGACACCAACAGGGGGGGTTACAGATACGCAGTATTTT
>TRBV29-1|NA|14|TRBD1|TRBJ1-3
CSVRQGLAGNTIYF
TGCAGCGTAAGACAGGGGCTCGCTGGAAACACCATATATTTT
>TRBV12-3/TRBV12-4|NA|13|NA|TRBJ2-4
CASSPRLLNIQYF
TGTGCCAGCAGCCCCCGACTCCTAAACATTCAGTACTTC
>TRBV3-1/TRBV3-2|NA|14|NA|TRBJ1-2
CASSREGTNYGYTF
TGTGCCAGCAGCAGGGAGGGAACTAACTATGGCTACACCTTC
>TRBV5-1|NA|16|TRBD2|TRBJ2-7
CASSFDPMGGRYEQYF
TGCGCCAGCAGCTTCGATCCGATGGGCGGGAGGTACGAGCAGTACTTC
>TRBV5-1|NA|14|NA|TRBJ2-5
CASSLSTVQETQYF
TGCGCCAGCAGCTTGTCGACAGTCCAAGAGACCCAGTACTTC
>TRBV2|NA|15|TRBD1|TRBJ1-5
CASRRTGALNQPQHF
TGTGCCAGCAGGCGGACAGGGGCTCTCAATCAGCCCCAGCATTTT
>TRBV7-8|NA|14|TRBD1|TRBJ2-7
CASSPSGTVGISEF
TGTGCCAGCAGCCCGTCCGGGACAGTCGGTATCTCGGAGTTC
>TRBV4-2|NA|16|TRBD2|TRBJ2-1
CASSQLLKRGDNEQFF
TGTGCCAGCAGCCAACTCCTGAAGCGGGGCGACAATGAGCAGTTCTTC
>TRBV19|once|15|TRBD2|TRBJ2-3
CASSIYGGRTDTQYF
TGTGCCAGTAGTATCTATGGCGGGAGAACAGATACGCAGTATTTT
>TRBV5-1|once|16|TRBD2|TRBJ2-7
CASSKELAGGPGEQYF
TGCGCCAGCAGCAAAGAACTAGCGGGAGGCCCCGGGGAGCAGTACTTC
>TRBV28|few|15|TRBD1|TRBJ1-5
CASRLADRVNQPQHF
TGTGCCAGCAGGTTGGCGGACAGGGTGAATCAGCCCCAGCATTTT
>TRBV20-1|few|10|NA|TRBJ2-1
CSARYNEQFF
TGCAGTGCCCGCTACAATGAGCAGTTCTTC
>TRBV27|NA|15|TRBD1|TRBJ1-6
CASSFDRGFGSPLHF
TGTGCCAGCAGTTTTGACAGGGGGTTTGGTTCACCCCTCCACTTT
>TRBV30|NA|12|NA|TRBJ1-3
CAWNGPGDTIYF
TGTGCCTGGAATGGTCCCGGGGACACCATATATTTT
>TRBV2|once|13|NA|TRBJ1-2
CAKRQQKRYGYTF
TGTGCCAAAAGACAGCAGAAACGATATGGCTACACCTTC
>TRBV5-4|NA|14|NA|TRBJ2-2
CASTEVRGSGELFF
TGTGCCAGCACCGAGGTCCGTGGTTCCGGGGAGCTGTTTTTT
>TRBV2|few|12|NA|TRBJ2-7
CASTRTTREQYF
TGTGCCAGCACTCGGACTACCCGCGAGCAGTACTTC
>TRBV19|NA|14|NA|TRBJ1-5
CASSIVTGNQPQHF
TGTGCCAGTAGTATAGTAACGGGAAATCAGCCCCAGCATTTT
>TRBV24-1|NA|18|TRBD1|TRBJ2-2
CATSATDRVNLNTGELFF
TGTGCCACCAGTGCCACTGACAGGGTGAATCTTAACACCGGGGAGCTGTTTTTT
>TRBV27|NA|20|TRBD2|TRBJ2-1
CASSQAPRTGTSGRRSEQFF
TGTGCCAGCAGTCAAGCGCCCCGGACCGGGACTAGCGGGAGGAGAAGTGAGCAGTTCTTC
>TRBV5-4|NA|16|TRBD2|TRBJ2-7
CASSARWAGGPYEQYF
TGTGCCAGCAGCGCCCGTTGGGCGGGAGGCCCCTACGAGCAGTACTTC
>TRBV30|NA|16|TRBD2|TRBJ2-7
CAWSVQGVIGATSGRF
TGTGCCTGGAGTGTCCAAGGGGTCATTGGGGCGACTAGCGGGAGGTTC
>TRBV7-5|NA|17|NA|TRBJ2-1
CVRSLANKLAGGNEQFF
TGTGTCAGAAGCTTAGCAAATAAGCTAGCGGGAGGGAATGAGCAGTTCTTC
>TRBV20-1|NA|11|TRBD1|TRBJ2-7
CSGQGKNEQYF
TGCAGTGGACAGGGGAAAAACGAGCAGTACTTC
>TRBV7-9|NA|14|NA|TRBJ2-1
CASSLEGPVGRQFF
TGTGCCAGCAGCTTAGAAGGTCCGGTCGGGAGGCAGTTCTTC
>TRBV3-1/TRBV3-2|NA|15|NA|TRBJ1-2
CASSQVTTGVGGYTF
TGTGCCAGCAGCCAAGTAACTACGGGAGTTGGGGGCTACACCTTC
>TRBV24-1|NA|13|NA|TRBJ2-2
CATSNSNTGELFF
TGTGCCACCAGCAATTCGAACACCGGGGAGCTGTTTTTT
>TRBV7-9|NA|12|TRBD1|TRBJ1-1
CASSPGDREAFF
TGTGCCAGCAGCCCTGGGGACAGGGAAGCTTTCTTT
>TRBV24-1|NA|13|NA|TRBJ2-4
CATSDPSEDIQYF
TGTGCCACCAGTGACCCTTCGGAGGACATTCAGTACTTC
>TRBV20-1|NA|11|NA|TRBJ2-1
CSATLFGEQFF
TGCAGTGCTACACTCTTCGGTGAGCAGTTCTTC
>TRBV19|NA|16|TRBD2|TRBJ2-5
CASSIRLAGGPETQYF
TGTGCCAGTAGTATCCGACTAGCGGGAGGCCCGGAGACCCAGTACTTC
>TRBV5-4|NA|14|NA|TRBJ1-3
CASSSPGPGNTIYF
TGTGCCAGCAGCTCCCCAGGGCCCGGAAACACCATATATTTT
>TRBV5-5|NA|14|NA|TRBJ2-6
CASSDSSGANVLTF
TGTGCCAGCAGCGACAGCTCTGGGGCCAACGTCCTGACTTTC
>TRBV19|NA|15|NA|TRBJ1-1
CASKIARTANTEAFF
TGTGCCAGTAAAATCGCTAGGACAGCGAACACTGAAGCTTTCTTT
>TRBV3-1/TRBV3-2|NA|16|NA|TRBJ1-1
CASSQEGNRMNTEAFF
TGTGCCAGCAGCCAAGAGGGGAACAGGATGAACACTGAAGCTTTCTTT
>TRBV15|once|13|NA|TRBJ2-5
CATSRDGRETQYF
TGTGCCACCAGCAGAGATGGTCGGGAGACCCAGTACTTC
>TRBV27|NA|16|NA|TRBJ2-2
CASSTAIPRFSGELFF
TGTGCCAGCAGTACAGCCATACCACGGTTCTCCGGGGAGCTGTTTTTT
>TRBV11-2|once|17|NA|TRBJ2-5
CASSPRQRAEVPETQYF
TGTGCCAGCAGCCCGCGGCAGAGGGCTGAAGTGCCAGAGACCCAGTACTTC
>TRBV5-1|NA|20|TRBD1|TRBJ1-4
CASRKSIRDRFTPTNEKLFF
TGCGCCAGCAGAAAAAGCATACGGGACAGGTTTACCCCAACTAATGAAAAACTGTTTTTT
>TRBV19|once|16|NA|TRBJ1-2
CASRANPGITNYGYTF
TGTGCCAGTAGAGCCAACCCAGGGATTACTAACTATGGCTACACCTTC
>TRBV7-2|few|14|NA|TRBJ2-5
CASSLGGLGETQYF
TGTGCCAGCAGCCTGGGGGGGCTGGGAGAGACCCAGTACTTC
>TRBV10-2|NA|13|TRBD2|TRBJ2-1
CASMLAGGHEQFF
TGCGCCAGCATGCTAGCGGGAGGCCATGAGCAGTTCTTC
>TRBV30|NA|13|TRBD1|TRBJ1-5
CAWSGQGDQPQHF
TGTGCCTGGAGTGGACAGGGAGATCAGCCCCAGCATTTT
>TRBV30|NA|15|NA|TRBJ2-5
CAWSHPAAAIKTQYF
TGTGCCTGGAGCCATCCGGCGGCAGCGATCAAGACCCAGTACTTC
>TRBV5-8|NA|14|NA|TRBJ1-5
CASSSGGSNQPQHF
TGTGCCAGCAGCTCCGGCGGAAGCAATCAGCCCCAGCATTTT